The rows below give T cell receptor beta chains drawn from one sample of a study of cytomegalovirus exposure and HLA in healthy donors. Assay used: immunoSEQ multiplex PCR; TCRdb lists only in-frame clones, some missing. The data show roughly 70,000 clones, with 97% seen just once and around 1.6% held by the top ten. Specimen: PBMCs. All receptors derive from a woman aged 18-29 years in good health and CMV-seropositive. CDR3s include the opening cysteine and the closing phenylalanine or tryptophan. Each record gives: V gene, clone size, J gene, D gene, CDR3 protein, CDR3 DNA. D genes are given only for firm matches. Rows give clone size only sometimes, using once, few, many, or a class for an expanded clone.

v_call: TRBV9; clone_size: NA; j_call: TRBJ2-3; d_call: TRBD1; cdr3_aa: CASSVGGTGTSTDTQYF; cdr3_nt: TGTGCCAGCAGCGTAGGGGGGACAGGGACTAGCACAGATACGCAGTATTTT
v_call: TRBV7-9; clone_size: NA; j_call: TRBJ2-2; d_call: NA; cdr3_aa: CASSFGALILGRNTGELFF; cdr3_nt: TGTGCCAGCAGCTTTGGGGCCCTAATCCTAGGTCGGAACACCGGGGAGCTGTTTTTT
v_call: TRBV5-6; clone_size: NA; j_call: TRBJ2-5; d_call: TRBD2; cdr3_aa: CASSLYGVGGEEETQYF; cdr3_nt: TGTGCCAGCAGCTTGTACGGGGTGGGAGGGGAAGAAGAGACCCAGTACTTC
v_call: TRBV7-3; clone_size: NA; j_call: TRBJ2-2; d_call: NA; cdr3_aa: CASRDSSRGAFTGELFF; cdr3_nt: TGTGCCAGCAGGGATTCTAGCCGGGGAGCCTTTACCGGGGAGCTGTTTTTT
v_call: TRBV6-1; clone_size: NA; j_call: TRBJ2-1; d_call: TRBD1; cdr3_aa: CASSATGGNEQFF; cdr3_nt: TGTGCCAGCAGTGCAACAGGGGGAAATGAGCAGTTCTTC
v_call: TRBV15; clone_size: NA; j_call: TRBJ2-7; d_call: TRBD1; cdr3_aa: CATSRDRQGGTYEQYF; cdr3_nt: TGTGCCACCAGCAGAGACCGACAGGGGGGAACCTACGAGCAGTACTTC
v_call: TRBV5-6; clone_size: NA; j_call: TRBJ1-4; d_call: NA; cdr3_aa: CASRAWATGNEKLFF; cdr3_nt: TGTGCCAGCAGAGCTTGGGCCACAGGCAATGAAAAACTGTTTTTT
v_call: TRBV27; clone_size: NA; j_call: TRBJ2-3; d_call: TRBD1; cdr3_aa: CASSRDRVGTDTQYF; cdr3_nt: TGTGCCAGCAGTCGAGACAGGGTTGGAACAGATACGCAGTATTTT
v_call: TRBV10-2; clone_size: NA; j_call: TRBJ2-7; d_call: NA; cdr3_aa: CASSESPGEWEQYF; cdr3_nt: TGCGCCAGCAGTGAGTCCCCGGGAGAGTGGGAGCAGTACTTC
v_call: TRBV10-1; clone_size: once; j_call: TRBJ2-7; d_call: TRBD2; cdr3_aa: CASSEGTSYDSYEQYF; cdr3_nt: TGCGCCAGCAGTGAGGGGACTAGCTACGACTCCTACGAGCAGTACTTC
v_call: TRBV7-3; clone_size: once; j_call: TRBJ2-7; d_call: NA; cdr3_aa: CASSLTGTPNPHEQYF; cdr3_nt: TGTGCCAGCAGCTTAACCGGGACACCCAATCCCCACGAGCAGTACTTC
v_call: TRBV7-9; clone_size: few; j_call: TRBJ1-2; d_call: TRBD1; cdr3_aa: CASSPTGGANYGYTF; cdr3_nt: TGTGCCAGCAGCCCCACAGGGGGCGCTAACTATGGCTACACCTTC
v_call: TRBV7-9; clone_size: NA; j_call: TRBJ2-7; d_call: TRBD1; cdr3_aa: CASSSIQGAYEQYF; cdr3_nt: TGTGCCAGCAGCTCGATCCAGGGGGCCTACGAGCAGTACTTC
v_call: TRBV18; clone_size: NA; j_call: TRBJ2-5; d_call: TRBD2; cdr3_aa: CASSLGREGQETQYF; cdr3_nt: TGTGCCAGCTCCCTCGGAAGGGAGGGCCAAGAGACCCAGTACTTC
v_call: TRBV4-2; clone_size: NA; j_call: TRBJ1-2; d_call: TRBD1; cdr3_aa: CASSLTGTGEYGYTF; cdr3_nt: TGTGCCAGCAGCCTTACCGGGACAGGGGAATATGGCTACACCTTC
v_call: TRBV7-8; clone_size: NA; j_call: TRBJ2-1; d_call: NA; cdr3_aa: CASSLFGGTYNEQFF; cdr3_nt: TGTGCCAGCAGCTTATTTGGCGGGACCTACAATGAGCAGTTCTTC
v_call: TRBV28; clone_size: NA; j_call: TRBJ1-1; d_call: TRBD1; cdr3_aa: CASSSGTGVRTEAFF; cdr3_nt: TGTGCCAGCAGTTCCGGGACAGGGGTTCGGACTGAAGCTTTCTTT
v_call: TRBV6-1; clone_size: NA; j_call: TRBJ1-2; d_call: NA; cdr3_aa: CASSYPDGYTF; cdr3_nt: TGTGCCAGCAGTTACCCAGATGGCTACACCTTC
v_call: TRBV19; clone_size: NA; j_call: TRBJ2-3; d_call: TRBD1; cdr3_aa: CASNQRGRDTQYF; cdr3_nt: TGTGCCAGTAATCAGAGGGGGCGGGATACGCAGTATTTT
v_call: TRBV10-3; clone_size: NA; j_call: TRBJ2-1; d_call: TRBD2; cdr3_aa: CASTSGRGDEQFF; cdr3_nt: TGTGCCAGCACTAGCGGGAGGGGTGATGAGCAGTTCTTC
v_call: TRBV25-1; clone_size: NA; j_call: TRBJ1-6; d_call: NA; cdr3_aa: CASSRTGRSPLHF; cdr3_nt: TGTGCCAGCAGTAGAACAGGACGCTCACCCCTCCACTTT
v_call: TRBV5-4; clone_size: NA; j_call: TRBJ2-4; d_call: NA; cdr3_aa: CASSSSRPIAKNIQYF; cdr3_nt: TGTGCCAGCAGTAGCTCAAGGCCCATAGCCAAAAACATTCAGTACTTC
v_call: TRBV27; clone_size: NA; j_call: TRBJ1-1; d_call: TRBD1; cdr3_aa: CASSRTPRGAEAFF; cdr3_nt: TGTGCCAGCAGTCGGACGCCCAGGGGGGCTGAAGCTTTCTTT
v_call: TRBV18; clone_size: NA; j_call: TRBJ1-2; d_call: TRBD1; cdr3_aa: CASSPYLGTGPHGHTF; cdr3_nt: TGTGCCAGCTCCCCCTACCTCGGGACAGGTCCGCATGGCCACACCTTC
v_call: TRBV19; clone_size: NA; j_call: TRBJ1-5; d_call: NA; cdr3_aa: CASSPAKGTEYQPQHF; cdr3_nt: TGTGCCAGTAGCCCCGCCAAAGGAACGGAGTATCAGCCCCAGCATTTT
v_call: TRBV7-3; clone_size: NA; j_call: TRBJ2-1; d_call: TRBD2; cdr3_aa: CASSQRGTSGDRALPYNEQFF; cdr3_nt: TGTGCCAGCAGCCAAAGGGGGACTAGCGGGGATCGGGCGCTCCCCTACAATGAGCAGTTCTTC
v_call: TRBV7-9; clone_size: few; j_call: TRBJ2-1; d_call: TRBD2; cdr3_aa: CASSLMGLAGHNEQFF; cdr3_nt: TGTGCCAGCAGCTTAATGGGACTAGCGGGACACAATGAGCAGTTCTTC
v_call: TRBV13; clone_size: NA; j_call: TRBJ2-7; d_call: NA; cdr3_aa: CASSFPGYEQYF; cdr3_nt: TGTGCCAGCAGCTTTCCAGGGTACGAGCAGTACTTC
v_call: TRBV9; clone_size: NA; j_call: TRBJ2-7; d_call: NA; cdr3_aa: CASSVGTGSSYEQYF; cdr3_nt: TGTGCCAGCAGCGTAGGGACGGGGAGCTCCTACGAGCAGTACTTC
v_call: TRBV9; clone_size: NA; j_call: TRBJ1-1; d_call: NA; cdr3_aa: CASSVEQGSVEAFF; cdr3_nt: TGTGCCAGCAGCGTAGAGCAGGGCTCGGTTGAAGCTTTCTTT
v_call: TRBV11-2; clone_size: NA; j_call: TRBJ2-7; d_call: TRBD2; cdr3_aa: CASSLIGRPNREGSYEQYF; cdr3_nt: TGTGCCAGCAGCTTAATAGGAAGACCTAATAGGGAGGGATCCTACGAGCAGTACTTC
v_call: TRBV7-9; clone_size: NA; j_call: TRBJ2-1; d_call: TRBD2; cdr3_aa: CASSLQSSGNIIYEQFF; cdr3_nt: TGTGCCAGCAGCTTACAGTCTAGCGGGAATATCATCTATGAGCAGTTCTTC
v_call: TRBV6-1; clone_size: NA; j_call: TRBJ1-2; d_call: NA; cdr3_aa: CASGGAGAEGYTF; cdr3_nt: TGTGCCAGCGGGGGGGCGGGGGCGGAAGGCTACACCTTC
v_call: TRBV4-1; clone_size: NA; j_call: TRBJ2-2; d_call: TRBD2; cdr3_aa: CASRGGRLSAGELFF; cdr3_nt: TGCGCCAGCAGGGGCGGGAGATTATCGGCCGGGGAGCTGTTTTTT
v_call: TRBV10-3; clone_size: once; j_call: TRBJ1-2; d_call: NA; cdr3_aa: CAISGQRPGSNYGYTF; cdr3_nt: TGTGCCATCAGTGGCCAGCGGCCCGGGTCTAACTATGGCTACACCTTC
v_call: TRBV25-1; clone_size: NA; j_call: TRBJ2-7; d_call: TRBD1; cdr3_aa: CASSEGPRDRRYEQYF; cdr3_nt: TGTGCCAGCAGTGAGGGACCGAGGGACAGGCGCTACGAGCAGTACTTC
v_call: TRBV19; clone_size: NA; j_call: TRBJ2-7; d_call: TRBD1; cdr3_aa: CASSRDRGGAYEQYF; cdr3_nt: TGTGCCAGTAGCCGGGACAGGGGTGGAGCCTACGAGCAGTACTTC
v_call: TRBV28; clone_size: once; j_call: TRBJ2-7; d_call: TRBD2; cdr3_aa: CASSPSGRGSYEQYF; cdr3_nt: TGTGCCAGCAGCCCTAGCGGGAGGGGGTCCTACGAGCAGTACTTC
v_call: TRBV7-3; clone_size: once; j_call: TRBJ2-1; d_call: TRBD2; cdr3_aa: CASSPRGSSYNEQFF; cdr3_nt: TGTGCCAGCAGCCCCCGCGGGAGCTCCTACAATGAGCAGTTCTTC
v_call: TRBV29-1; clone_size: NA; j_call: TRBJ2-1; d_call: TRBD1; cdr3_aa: CSVPLDRFGSNEQFF; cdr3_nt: TGCAGCGTTCCCTTGGACAGGTTCGGAAGCAATGAGCAGTTCTTC
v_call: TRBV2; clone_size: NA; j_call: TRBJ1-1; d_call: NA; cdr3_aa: CASRFTGPTEAFF; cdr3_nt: TGTGCCAGCAGATTCACAGGGCCCACTGAAGCTTTCTTT
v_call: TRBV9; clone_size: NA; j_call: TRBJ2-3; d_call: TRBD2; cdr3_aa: CASSAPLEREGPDTQYF; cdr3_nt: TGTGCCAGCAGCGCCCCCCTGGAGCGGGAGGGCCCAGATACGCAGTATTTT
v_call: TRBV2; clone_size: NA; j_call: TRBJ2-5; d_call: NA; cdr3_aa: CASRQRETQYF; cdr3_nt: TGTGCCAGCCGACAAAGGGAGACCCAGTACTTC
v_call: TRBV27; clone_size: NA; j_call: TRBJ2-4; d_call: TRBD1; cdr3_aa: CASSFLGGAENIQYF; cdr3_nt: TGTGCCAGCAGTTTCTTAGGGGGCGCGGAAAACATTCAGTACTTC
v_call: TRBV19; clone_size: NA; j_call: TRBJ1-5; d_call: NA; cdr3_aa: CASSVQGRNNQPQHF; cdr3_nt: TGTGCCAGTAGTGTCCAGGGTAGAAACAATCAGCCCCAGCATTTT
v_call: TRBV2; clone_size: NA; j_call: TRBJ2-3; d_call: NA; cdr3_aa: CASYGTDTQYF; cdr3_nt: TGTGCCAGCTATGGCACAGATACGCAGTATTTT
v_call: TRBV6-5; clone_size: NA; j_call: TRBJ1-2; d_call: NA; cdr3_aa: CASSYSNFYGYTF; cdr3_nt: TGTGCCAGCAGTTACTCGAACTTCTATGGCTACACCTTC
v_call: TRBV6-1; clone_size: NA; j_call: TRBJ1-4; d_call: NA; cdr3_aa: CASSEGPSRLFF; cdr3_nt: TGTGCCAGCAGTGAAGGTCCGAGCCGACTGTTTTTT
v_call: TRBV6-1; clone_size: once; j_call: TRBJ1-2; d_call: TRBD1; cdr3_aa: CASRGLDRGGYGYTF; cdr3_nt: TGTGCCAGCAGGGGACTCGACAGGGGTGGGTATGGCTACACCTTC
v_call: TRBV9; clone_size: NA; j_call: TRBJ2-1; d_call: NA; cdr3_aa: CASSPPGVVEAPHGRYNEQFF; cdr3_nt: TGTGCCAGCAGCCCTCCCGGGGTTGTGGAGGCCCCCCACGGTCGGTACAATGAGCAGTTCTTC
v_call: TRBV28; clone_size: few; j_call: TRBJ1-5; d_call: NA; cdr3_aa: CASSFYNQPQHF; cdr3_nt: TGTGCCAGCAGCTTCTATAATCAGCCCCAGCATTTT
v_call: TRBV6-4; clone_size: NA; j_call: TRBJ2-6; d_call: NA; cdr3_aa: CASSETVPDGANVLTF; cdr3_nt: TGTGCCAGCAGTGAGACAGTGCCGGACGGGGCCAACGTCCTGACTTTC